The sequence of this T cell receptor (beta chain) was determined in a study of T cells in localized non-small cell lung cancer. Study findings and constraints: In the blood, greater T cell density corresponded to longer overall survival. It was uninvolved adjacent lung that showed the highest T cell clonality, exceeding tumor. Across samples, adjacent lung featured a median roughly 56 of the top 100 tumor clones.

With regard to this clone: The antigen remains undetermined.

Profiling relied on immunoSEQ multiplex PCR, and the TCRdb table lists in-frame clones only, not all of them. The data show tens of thousands of clones, about 86% seen once. The sequence was collected from a man aged 40 to 70 with stage II lung adenocarcinoma. The sequenced sample was PBMCs, obtained before any cancer treatment.

CDR3 nucleotide sequence: TGCGCCAGCAGAACCCTAGCGGGGGATGGAGAGACCCAGTACTTC. Protein: CASRTLAGDGETQYF. This chain joins TRBV4-1 and TRBJ2-5; 10 bases map to TRBD2. This CDR3 spans 15 amino acids. Per germline, CDR1 MGHRA and CDR2 YSYEKL. With V trimmed by 6 bases and J by 4 bases, 8 bases remained unmatched.